The subject of this entry is one T cell receptor (beta chain). Its target is not known. This CDR3 contains 14 residues. Germline CDR1 and CDR2: MNHEY and SVGAGI. The V and J ends lost 2 bases and 2 bases respectively, with 10 bases between them. The protocol was immunoSEQ multiplex PCR, while the TCRdb copy is restricted to in-frame clones and leaves out a portion. The sample has 60,000 to 70,000 clones; 85% to 90% are singletons. The sample is drawn from a study of T cell responses to AZD1222 COVID-19 vaccine. Study-level points and caveats: Spike was spanned by vaccine-associated CD4 TCRs, which were dominant at 160-218 and 743-854.

The specimen comprised peripheral blood, sampled on day 0 of AZD1222 vaccination. This clonotype was sampled from an adult in good health. This chain joins TRBV6-5 and TRBJ2-7; D remains ambiguous. As DNA, the CDR3 is TGTGCCAGCAGTTACCTAGGGCGTACCTACGAGCAGTACTTC. Translation gives CASSYLGRTYEQYF.